One T cell receptor (beta chain) is described in this entry. This entry comes from a study of blood T cell repertoires in COVID-19. Looking at the study overall: Some COVID-19 samples were acute and others convalescent; all came from the United States, Italy and Spain. The analysed material was cDNA or gDNA that came from T cells, B-cell-depleted T cells, or PBMCs.

Seattle patient enrollment occurred during active infection, with longitudinal follow-up thereafter. Authors' data handling: Amplification with reference gene primers provided the estimates of nucleated cell counts. Sequencing used immunoSEQ multiplex PCR; TCRdb keeps in-frame clones, though not all of them. Clonal size and the V and J genes are those of that table, whereas D and trimming came from the DNA. The sample contains hundreds of thousands of clones, around nine tenths of which appear only once. Germline V gives CDR1 MNHEY, CDR2 SVGAGI. The CDR3 has 15 amino acids. V was clipped by 7 bases and J by 8 bases, with 18 bases between them.

The chain joins TRBV6-5 to TRBJ1-6, with a weak D call TRBD1 (6 bases). The receptor comes from a man between 18 and 29 years old with COVID-19, enrolled during active disease. The sequencing input was peripheral blood. The CDR3 bases are TGTGCCAGCATCTGGACAGAGAGTGCCCATTCACCCCTCCACTTT. Amino acid sequence: CASIWTESAHSPLHF.